Listed below are T cell receptor beta chains from one sample, sequenced in a study of CD8+CD57+ T cells in acquired aplastic anemia. MiXCR, applied by TCRdb to the reads, yields one record per CDR3 protein. The sample has roughly 240,000 distinct CDR3 sequences, around 45% seen once. The source material was sorted CD4+, CD8+, or CD8+CD57+ T cells (not recorded which) from PBMCs. Receptor source: a human donor with aplastic anemia. Each CDR3 is given with its conserved first and last residue. The D gene is left open where the match is weak. Only some rows state a clone size, as once, few, many or a class for expanded clones.

clone_size: -; d_call: TRBD1; j_call: TRBJ2-2; v_call: TRBV10-1; cdr3_nt: TGCGCCAGCAGTGATGGCGGGCCGAGGGACAGCGCGAGCACCGGGGAGCTGTTTTTT; cdr3_aa: CASSDGGPRDSASTGELFF
clone_size: few; d_call: -; j_call: TRBJ2-7; v_call: TRBV24-1; cdr3_nt: TGTGCCAGCAGCGTAGATGGGGTCCACGAGCAGTACTTC; cdr3_aa: CASSVDGVHEQYF
clone_size: few; d_call: -; j_call: TRBJ2-1; v_call: TRBV6-5; cdr3_nt: TGTGCCAGCAGTTTTTCGACGACGGGGGCACTCTACAATGAGCAGTTCTTC; cdr3_aa: CASSFSTTGALYNEQFF
clone_size: -; d_call: -; j_call: TRBJ2-1; v_call: TRBV13; cdr3_nt: TGTGCCAGCAGCCTTACCGGGTCTTATAATGAGCAGTTCTTC; cdr3_aa: CASSLTGSYNEQFF
clone_size: -; d_call: TRBD2; j_call: TRBJ2-7; v_call: TRBV7-9; cdr3_nt: TGTGCCAGCAGTTCGTCGCGGACTAGGAGTCTATTAAATGAGCAGTACTTC; cdr3_aa: CASSSSRTRSLLNEQYF
clone_size: -; d_call: TRBD1; j_call: TRBJ2-5; v_call: TRBV24-1; cdr3_nt: TGTGCCCCCCGAAAGGACAGGGAGGAGACCCAGTACTTC; cdr3_aa: CAPRKDREETQYF
clone_size: -; d_call: -; j_call: TRBJ1-1; v_call: TRBV9; cdr3_nt: TGTGCCAGCAGCCCTGCGACGAAAGGCACTGAAGCTTTCTTT; cdr3_aa: CASSPATKGTEAFF
clone_size: many; d_call: TRBD2; j_call: TRBJ2-1; v_call: TRBV29-1; cdr3_nt: TGCAGCGTTGAAGGCGCGACTAGCGGGCACTACAATGAGCAGTTCTTC; cdr3_aa: CSVEGATSGHYNEQFF
clone_size: many; d_call: TRBD2; j_call: TRBJ2-7; v_call: TRBV6-6; cdr3_nt: TGTGCCAGCGGCCGACTAGCGGGAGCCACCTACGAGCAGTACTTC; cdr3_aa: CASGRLAGATYEQYF
clone_size: many; d_call: -; j_call: TRBJ2-7; v_call: TRBV5-1; cdr3_nt: TGCGCCAGCAGCGGCAGTTTCTCAGCTTACGAGCAGTACTTC; cdr3_aa: CASSGSFSAYEQYF
clone_size: -; d_call: -; j_call: TRBJ2-1; v_call: TRBV28; cdr3_nt: TGTGCCAGCTCCTCAGACCCGGCGGACAACAATGAGCAGTTCTTC; cdr3_aa: CASSSDPADNNEQFF
clone_size: -; d_call: TRBD2; j_call: TRBJ2-7; v_call: TRBV7-9; cdr3_nt: TGTGCCAGCAGCGAGATGTTGACTAGCGGACTTACCGAGCAGTACTTC; cdr3_aa: CASSEMLTSGLTEQYF
clone_size: -; d_call: -; j_call: TRBJ2-6; v_call: TRBV6-5; cdr3_nt: TGTGCCTGCAGCCGACAGTTCTCTGGGGCCAACGTCCTGACTTTC; cdr3_aa: CACSRQFSGANVLTF
clone_size: -; d_call: -; j_call: TRBJ1-4; v_call: TRBV6-6; cdr3_nt: TGTGCCAGCGCGGGGTTTGAAAAACTGTTTTTT; cdr3_aa: CASAGFEKLFF
clone_size: many; d_call: -; j_call: TRBJ2-5; v_call: TRBV12-3/TRBV12-4; cdr3_nt: TGTGCCAGCAGTTTGTTCCTTCGACAGGGAGGTACCCCGGAGACCCAGTACTTC; cdr3_aa: CASSLFLRQGGTPETQYF
clone_size: -; d_call: TRBD1; j_call: TRBJ1-1; v_call: TRBV3-1; cdr3_nt: TGTGCCAGCAGCCAAGATAAGGGACAGGGGGTTGAAGCTTTCTTT; cdr3_aa: CASSQDKGQGVEAFF
clone_size: many; d_call: -; j_call: TRBJ2-2; v_call: TRBV7-9; cdr3_nt: TGTGCCAGCAGCTGGACAGACAACACCGGGGAGCTGTTTTTT; cdr3_aa: CASSWTDNTGELFF
clone_size: -; d_call: -; j_call: TRBJ2-1; v_call: TRBV9; cdr3_nt: TGTGCCAGCAGCGTCGCCTGGGGATTCGACAATGAGCAGTTCTTC; cdr3_aa: CASSVAWGFDNEQFF
clone_size: -; d_call: -; j_call: TRBJ2-2; v_call: TRBV14; cdr3_nt: TGTGCCAGCAGCCAAGTTTCCGGGAGTAGAGCCACCGGGGAGCTGTTTTTT; cdr3_aa: CASSQVSGSRATGELFF
clone_size: -; d_call: -; j_call: TRBJ1-1; v_call: TRBV6-6; cdr3_nt: TGTGCCAGCATCGGCCACGGGAGAGTGGACACTGAAGCTTTCTTT; cdr3_aa: CASIGHGRVDTEAFF
clone_size: -; d_call: TRBD1; j_call: TRBJ1-1; v_call: TRBV27; cdr3_nt: TGTGCCAGCAACGTACTGGGACAGTTAAACACTGAAGCTTTCTTT; cdr3_aa: CASNVLGQLNTEAFF
clone_size: -; d_call: -; j_call: TRBJ2-5; v_call: TRBV6-4; cdr3_nt: TGTGCCAGCAGTTACGGGGGCCAAGAGACCCAGTACTTC; cdr3_aa: CASSYGGQETQYF
clone_size: -; d_call: -; j_call: TRBJ2-3; v_call: TRBV19; cdr3_nt: TGTGCCAGTAGTATTATTGGAGATACGCAGTATTTT; cdr3_aa: CASSIIGDTQYF
clone_size: many; d_call: TRBD2; j_call: TRBJ2-3; v_call: TRBV7-8; cdr3_nt: TGTGCCAGCAGCCGCCTCGCGGCGCGGGGGGCCCGTTGGGGCACAGATACGCAGTATTTT; cdr3_aa: CASSRLAARGARWGTDTQYF
clone_size: many; d_call: -; j_call: TRBJ1-1; v_call: TRBV7-9; cdr3_nt: TGTGCCAGCAGCTTAATTTTGACTGAAGCTTTCTTT; cdr3_aa: CASSLILTEAFF
clone_size: -; d_call: -; j_call: TRBJ2-3; v_call: TRBV4-3; cdr3_nt: TGCGCCAGCAGCTTAGGCTGGGATCGAAAAGATACGCAGTATTTT; cdr3_aa: CASSLGWDRKDTQYF
clone_size: many; d_call: TRBD1; j_call: TRBJ2-7; v_call: TRBV11-2; cdr3_nt: TGTGCCAGCAGCCTGCGACAGGGGTTCTACGAGCAGTACTTC; cdr3_aa: CASSLRQGFYEQYF
clone_size: many; d_call: -; j_call: TRBJ2-1; v_call: TRBV5-1; cdr3_nt: TGCGCCAGCAGCACGCAAGGGAGAATCCTCGATGAGCAGTTCTTC; cdr3_aa: CASSTQGRILDEQFF
clone_size: -; d_call: TRBD1; j_call: TRBJ2-1; v_call: TRBV7-9; cdr3_nt: TGTGCCAGCAGACGGACAGGGGAGAATGAGCAGTTCTTC; cdr3_aa: CASRRTGENEQFF
clone_size: -; d_call: TRBD1; j_call: TRBJ1-1; v_call: TRBV27; cdr3_nt: TGTGCCAGCAGTTGGGGACAGGGCTTGGAAGCTTTCTTT; cdr3_aa: CASSWGQGLEAFF